This paragraph covers one TCR beta chain sequence. Its antigen is not known. Here immunoSEQ multiplex PCR was the method, and the copy in TCRdb shows in-frame clones only, minus some. The sample comprises over 50,000 clones, around 80% of which are singletons, and roughly 5.2% rests with the top ten. Thawed PBMCs were FACS-sorted into unstimulated CD4+CD25+CD127- regulatory T cells, CD4+CD25- non-regulatory cells, CD4 and CD8 cells. The entry originates in a study of Tregs in tolerant kidney transplant recipients. The study, taken as a whole, reports: Findings come from small patient numbers and require larger validation. No direct test of biological reproducibility was done here. Activated donor B cell expansion appeared to reveal the most relevant donor-specific TCRbeta repertoire.

Source material: CD4+ T cells from blood. This TCR was recovered from a human donor in good health.

The CDR3 nucleotides are TGTGCCAGCAGTGATTACCCAGATACGCAGTATTTT. Amino acids: CASSDYPDTQYF. The chain links TRBV2 to TRBJ2-3, with D unresolved. V shed 3 bases and J shed 4 bases, with 5 bases lying between them. Per the germline V gene, CDR1 is SNHLY and CDR2 is FYNNEI. The CDR3 covers 12 residues.